This T cell receptor (beta chain) was retrieved from a study of blood T cells in healthy people across ages. This CDR3 comprises 14 residues. V trimming: 6 bases; J trimming: 5 bases; junction bases outside the gene matches: 7. The germline gives CDR1 ENHRY, CDR2 SYGVKD. The use of a sample-barcoded 5' primer and a J-beta primer mix characterized a second PCR of roughly 6 to 11 cycles. A single record per CDR3 protein comes from TCRdb applying MiXCR to the 5' RACE reads. The data contain 780,000 or so distinct CDR3 sequences, less than 70% of them singletons. The receptor was isolated from an elderly man in good health. V gene TRBV10-3 combines with J gene TRBJ1-1; 9 bases align to TRBD1. Source material: blood. CDR3 sequence (DNA): TGTGCCATCAGCGGTGGACAGGGGTTTACTGAAGCTTTCTTT. Its protein is CAISGGQGFTEAFF.